These 22 T cell receptor beta chains share one sample of origin, sequenced in a study of post-analysis software for immune sequencing data (dated by TCRdb to between 2014 and 2017). Library creation used PCR. These reads were obtained on an Illumina HiSeq 2500. To reduce PCR and sequencing biases, unique molecular identifiers were built into the TCR beta cDNA libraries. TCRdb cleaned the public reads at Q25 with fastp, built clones with MiXCR and kept in-frame beta chains. Under each unique CDR3 protein, matching rows form one entry showing the most common genes and DNA. For this sample there are 400,000 to 500,000 distinct CDR3 sequences; less than 40% appear just once. About 8% of the sample comes from the top ten. No antigen is known for these receptors. Study-wide findings and limitations: Patients showed significantly higher frequencies than controls for about 5 TRBV segments, among them TRBV5-6, TRBV5-1 and TRBV20-1.

Sequenced sample: blood. The receptors come from a girl under 10 years old with multiple sclerosis.

This clonotype was counted between two and nine times. This sequence joins TRBV5-1 and TRBJ2-1; D remains unclear. Trimming took 9 bases from V and 2 from J, leaving 15 bases between them. CDR1 is SGHRS, CDR2 YFSETQ, per germline. The CDR3 has 14 residues. For the CDR3, the DNA is TGCGCCACCCGGCAGGCGGAGACCTACAATGAGCAGTTCTTC. The encoded protein is CATRQAETYNEQFF.

The V gene is TRBV7-2, the J gene TRBJ2-5, with TRBD2 identical over 13 bases. The V gene end was trimmed by 1 base and the J gene end by 2 bases; junction bases not matched to a gene: 4. CDR3 length equals 17 residues. Germline CDR1 SGHTA, CDR2 FQGNSA. CDR3 protein: CASSLGLAGGIQETQYF. The CDR3 DNA reads as TGTGCCAGCAGCTTAGGACTAGCGGGAGGAATTCAAGAGACCCAGTACTTC.

V and J are TRBV16 and TRBJ2-7, with 8 bases identical to TRBD1. Germline V CDR1 and CDR2: KGHSY, FQNENV. Trimming cost V 8 bases and J 0 bases; bases outside gene matches: 9. CDR3 length equals 15 residues. The CDR3 DNA reads as TGTGCCAGCTCTCGAACCGGGACAGGCTCCTACGAGCAGTACTTC. Its protein product is CASSRTGTGSYEQYF.

With respect to this clonotype: A read error may produce the germline difference seen at one junction end. DNA of the CDR3: TGTGCTAGCAGCCCGACTAGCAGCCCCACAGATACGCAGTATTTT. This encodes CASSPTSSPTDTQYF. The J gene is TRBJ2-3, the V gene TRBV7-7, with TRBD2 matching over 7 bases. The CDR3 totals 15 residues. Looked up from germline, CDR1 is SSHAT and CDR2 is FNYEAQ (reference sequence).

The chain employs TRBV2 and TRBJ2-4, with D tentatively TRBD1 (5 bases). The CDR3 is 14 residues long. Trimming removed 8 bases at V and 1 base at J, with 12 bases between. The germline CDR1 and CDR2 sequences are SNHLY and FYNNEI. The CDR3 nucleotides are TGTGCCAGCGAAAGGGGTTCGGCCAAAAACATTCAGTACTTC. The encoded protein is CASERGSAKNIQYF.

DNA for the CDR3: TGCGCCAGCAGCCAAGACGATCATAACTATGGCTACACCTTC. The encoded protein is CASSQDDHNYGYTF. J is TRBJ1-2 and V is TRBV4-1; unclear D gene. The CDR3 contains 14 residues. From germline, CDR1 is MGHRA and CDR2 YSYEKL. Deletions cut 0 bases from V and 1 base from J, with 6 bases between.

V gene TRBV25-1 combines with J gene TRBJ2-7, with TRBD1 matching 10 bases. V was pared by 2 bases and J by 3 bases, with 7 bases of the junction left unmatched. From germline, CDR1 is MGHDK and CDR2 SYGVNS. This CDR3 comprises 16 residues. CDR3 region: CASSELRTGGDYEQYF. The CDR3 DNA sequence: TGTGCCAGCAGTGAACTTAGGACAGGGGGTGACTACGAGCAGTACTTC.

The chain recombines TRBV20-1 with TRBJ2-1; D is possibly TRBD1 or TRBD2 (5 bases each). Germline CDR1 reads DFQATT; CDR2 reads SNEGSKA (reference sequence). The CDR3 consists of 14 residues. V dropped 3 bases and J dropped 10 bases, with 19 bases sitting between them. CDR3 in DNA: TGCAGTGCTAGGAAGGAGGTTGGGGCGCGGGAGCAGTTCTTC. Translation: CSARKEVGAREQFF.

This chain connects TRBV10-3 to TRBJ2-3, with D possibly matching TRBD2 (5 bases). CDR1 and CDR2 (germline): ENHRY, SYGVKD. CDR3 length equals 13 residues. The CDR3 region is CVCSGASTDTQYF. DNA of the CDR3: TGTGTCTGCAGCGGAGCTAGCACAGATACGCAGTATTTT.

The genes are TRBV20-1 and TRBJ1-2; D remains unclear. Germline loops: CDR1 DFQATT, CDR2 SNEGSKA (reference sequence). Trimming stripped 7 bases from V and 6 bases from J, with 9 bases between. The CDR3 runs to 10 residues. CDR3 sequence: CSVAEDGYTF. The CDR3 coding sequence is TGCAGTGTCGCGGAAGATGGCTACACCTTC.

Concerning this clonotype itself: Its ends do not fully match the called genes, so a read error is possible. The V call is TRBV7-2, the J call TRBJ2-1; tentative D call: TRBD2 (5 bases). This CDR3 has 13 residues. The germline CDR1 and CDR2 sequences are SGHTA and FQGNSA. CDR3 coding DNA: TGTGCCAGCAGCCTAGCTAGCCGCAATGAGCAGTTCTTC. Amino acid sequence: CASSLASRNEQFF.

In this sample, this clonotype turned up a few times. The J gene is TRBJ2-5, the V gene TRBV20-1; 8 positions agree with TRBD2. Losses at the gene ends were 4 bases for V and 3 bases for J; bases not matched to a gene: 4. The CDR3 sequence is 13 residues long. Germline CDR1 reads DFQATT; CDR2 reads SNEGSKA (reference sequence). For the CDR3, the DNA is TGCAGTGCTATTCTAGCGGGTAAAGAGACCCAGTACTTC. Translated, it gives CSAILAGKETQYF.

This clonotype came up a few times. This chain uses TRBV7-2 with TRBJ1-1; D not certain. CDR1 and CDR2 (germline): SGHTA, FQGNSA. V was pared by 5 bases and J by 5 bases, with 9 bases between. The CDR3 is 12 amino acids. CDR3 amino acids: CASSPSRTEAFF. As DNA, the CDR3 is TGTGCCAGCAGCCCCAGTAGGACTGAAGCTTTCTTT.

The chain recombines TRBV12-5 with TRBJ2-6, with D uncertain. CDR1 and CDR2 from the germline V gene are LGHNT and FRNRAP. V was pared by 3 bases and J by 0 bases, with 0 bases between. The CDR3 consists of 13 residues. CDR3 loop: CASGFSGANVLTF. DNA of the CDR3: TGTGCTAGTGGTTTCTCTGGGGCCAACGTCCTGACTTTC. Full variable domain (remainder filled in from reference TRBV12-5 and TRBJ2-6): DARVTQTPRHKVTEMGQEVTMRCQPILGHNTVFWYRQTMMQGLELLAYFRNRAPLDDSGMPKDRFSAEMPDATLATLKIQPSEPRDSAVYFCASGFSGANVLTFGAGSRLTVL.

This clonotype appeared a few times. The rearrangement uses TRBV29-1 and TRBJ2-1, with 12 bases identical to TRBD2. With V trimmed by 5 bases and J by 14 bases, 4 bases remained unmatched. The CDR3 length is 11 residues. Germline lookup yields CDR1 SQVTM and CDR2 ANQGSEA. CDR3 region: CSVQLAGGEFF. CDR3 sequence (DNA): TGCAGCGTTCAACTAGCGGGGGGCGAGTTCTTC.

This clonotype came up a few times. The chain has TRBV14 and TRBJ2-7; no firm D call. The CDR3 is made up of 13 amino acids. Germline V gene data show CDR1 as SGHDN and CDR2 as FVKESK. The germline V and J ends were trimmed by 2 bases and 1 base, with 6 bases remaining between them. The DNA of the CDR3 is TGTGCCAGCAGCCAACAGAGTTCCTACGAGCAGTACTTC. The encoded protein is CASSQQSSYEQYF.

This clonotype was counted a few times. The CDR3 here is CASSLQGATGEQFF. The CDR3 DNA is TGTGCCAGCAGTTTACAGGGGGCGACGGGTGAGCAGTTCTTC. This rearrangement joins TRBV6-2 or TRBV6-3 to TRBJ2-1, with 9 bases lining up with TRBD1. This CDR3 has 14 amino acids. Germline V gene data show CDR1 as MNHEY and CDR2 as SVGEGT. After removal of 4 bases from V and 9 bases from J, the junction contained 7 bases not matched to a gene.

The V and J genes are TRBV7-2 and TRBJ2-3, with TRBD2 as a possible D gene (6 bases). V gave up 6 bases and J gave up 0 bases, with 13 bases separating them. The CDR3 is 15 residues long. Germline loops: CDR1 SGHTA, CDR2 FQGNSA. CDR3 sequence reads: CASRPGGTSTDTQYF. The CDR3 region has the DNA TGTGCCAGCAGGCCTGGCGGGACTAGCACAGATACGCAGTATTTT.

The chain is built from TRBV7-8 and TRBJ2-5, with D maybe TRBD2 (6 bases). The tail of the sequence fits TRBJ2-7 better, so the J call may be wrong. This CDR3 spans 14 amino acids. The germline V gene encodes CDR1 SGHVS and CDR2 FQNEAQ. CDR3 protein: CASSRGNFGVEQYF. CDR3 DNA: TGTGCCAGCAGCCGCGGGAATTTTGGAGTCGAGCAGTACTTC.

This sequence joins TRBV9 and TRBJ2-4; unclear D gene. Near its end, the DNA agrees better with TRBJ2-7, so the J call may be wrong. This CDR3 region has 13 residues. Germline lookup yields CDR1 SGDLS and CDR2 YYNGEE. The CDR3 spells CASSLGPTDEQYF. Here the CDR3 DNA reads TGTGCCAGCAGCTTAGGACCGACGGACGAGCAGTACTTC.

This clonotype appeared a few times. This chain connects TRBV5-1 to TRBJ2-4; 11 bases align to TRBD1. The tail of the sequence fits TRBJ2-7 better, so the J call may be wrong. Germline lookup yields CDR1 SGHRS and CDR2 YFSETQ. This CDR3 spans 15 amino acids. The CDR3 coding sequence is TGCGCCAGCAGCATAGGGACAGGGGGGGACTACGAGCAGTACTTC. Translation gives CASSIGTGGDYEQYF.

The chain combines TRBV29-1 with TRBJ2-7, with TRBD1 matching over 8 bases. V was pared by 5 bases and J by 7 bases, with 10 bases of the junction left unmatched. The germline gives CDR1 SQVTM, CDR2 ANQGSEA. The CDR3 is made up of 13 amino acids. The CDR3 protein is CSVQVDRVGEQYF. In DNA form, the CDR3 reads TGCAGCGTTCAGGTGGACAGGGTTGGGGAGCAGTACTTC.